This is a list of T cell receptor beta chains from one sample in a study of cytomegalovirus exposure and HLA in healthy donors. The method was immunoSEQ multiplex PCR; TCRdb's version includes in-frame clones alone and lacks a portion of them. The sample consists of about 120,000 clones, 55% to 75% of them appearing once. Sequenced sample: PBMCs. These receptors came from a woman in her thirties or forties in good health and CMV-seropositive. The CDR3 runs from the conserved cysteine through the conserved F or W. A D gene is named only where the DNA matches it firmly. Size tells how often a clone was seen (once, few, many) or the class of an expanded clone, and some rows leave it out.

d_gene	abundance	v_gene	j_gene	CDR3nt	CDR3aa
NA	few	TRBV19	TRBJ2-1	TGTGCCAGTACTGTACAACTAGACTCCTACAATGAGCAGTTCTTC	CASTVQLDSYNEQFF
TRBD1	NA	TRBV9	TRBJ2-7	TGTGCCAGCAGCGTAGCTTTGGGGGACAGCTCCTACGAGCAGTACTTC	CASSVALGDSSYEQYF
NA	few	TRBV6-1	TRBJ2-7	TGTGCCAGCAGTGAACCGGGGACCTACGAGCAGTACTTC	CASSEPGTYEQYF
TRBD1	medium-sized	TRBV7-6	TRBJ1-5	TGTGCCAGCAGCTTAACCGGACAGGGTTCCCGTAATCAGCCCCAGCATTTT	CASSLTGQGSRNQPQHF
NA	few	TRBV9	TRBJ2-3	TGTGCCAGCAGTGTAAGTAGGGGAAGCTATTATAGCACAGATACGCAGTATTTT	CASSVSRGSYYSTDTQYF
NA	NA	TRBV2	TRBJ1-6	TGTGCCAGCAATTTCGCAGGTTCCTATAATTCACCCCTCCACTTT	CASNFAGSYNSPLHF
NA	NA	TRBV25-1	TRBJ1-2	TGTGCCAGCAGTGAAGTCTCCGGGGGCTATGGCTACACCTTC	CASSEVSGGYGYTF
NA	few	TRBV30	TRBJ2-1	TGTGCCTGGAGCCCCTTTACAGCGGAGACCTACAATGAGCAGTTCTTC	CAWSPFTAETYNEQFF
NA	NA	TRBV11-2	TRBJ2-3	TGTGCCAGCAGCTTTGGGGCCGGAGATACGCAGTATTTT	CASSFGAGDTQYF
NA	NA	TRBV12-5	TRBJ1-5	TGTGCTAGTGGTTTGTCAGGGTCTAATCAGCCCCAGCATTTT	CASGLSGSNQPQHF
TRBD1	NA	TRBV28	TRBJ1-1	TGTGCCAGCAGTTTATATGGGACAGGGGTGACGGTGAACACTGAAGCTTTCTTT	CASSLYGTGVTVNTEAFF